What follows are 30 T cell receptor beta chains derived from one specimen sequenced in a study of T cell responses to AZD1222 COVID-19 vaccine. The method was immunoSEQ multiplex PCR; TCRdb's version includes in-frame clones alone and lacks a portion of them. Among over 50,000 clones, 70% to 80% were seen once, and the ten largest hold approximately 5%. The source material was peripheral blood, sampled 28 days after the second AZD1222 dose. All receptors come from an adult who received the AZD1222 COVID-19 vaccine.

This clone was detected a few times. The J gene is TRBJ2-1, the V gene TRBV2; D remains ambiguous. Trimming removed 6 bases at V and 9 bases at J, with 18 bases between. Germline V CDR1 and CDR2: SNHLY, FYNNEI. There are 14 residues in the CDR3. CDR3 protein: CASSTGLVIGEQFF. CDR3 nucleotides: TGTGCCAGCAGCACTGGCCTAGTGATAGGTGAGCAGTTCTTC.

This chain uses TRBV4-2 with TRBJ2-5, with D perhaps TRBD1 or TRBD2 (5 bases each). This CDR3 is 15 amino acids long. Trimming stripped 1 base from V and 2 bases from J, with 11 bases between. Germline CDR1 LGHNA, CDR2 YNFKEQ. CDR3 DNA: TGTGCCAGCAGCCAAGCAGGGACCCATCAAGAGACCCAGTACTTC. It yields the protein CASSQAGTHQETQYF.

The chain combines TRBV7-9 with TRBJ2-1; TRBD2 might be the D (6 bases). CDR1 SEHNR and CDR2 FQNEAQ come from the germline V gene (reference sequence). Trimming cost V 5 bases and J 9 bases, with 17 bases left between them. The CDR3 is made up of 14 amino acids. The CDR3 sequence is CASSRRGGFGEQFF. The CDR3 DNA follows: TGTGCCAGCAGCCGGAGGGGTGGGTTCGGTGAGCAGTTCTTC.

DNA of the CDR3: TGCGCCAGCAGCCAAGTTGATCTGGGGATATCATCCGGGGAGCTGTTTTTT. As protein: CASSQVDLGISSGELFF. This chain links TRBV4-1 with TRBJ2-2; D ambiguous. CDR3 length: 17 amino acids. Per germline, CDR1 MGHRA and CDR2 YSYEKL. V lost 1 base, J lost 6 bases, and 18 bases lay in between.

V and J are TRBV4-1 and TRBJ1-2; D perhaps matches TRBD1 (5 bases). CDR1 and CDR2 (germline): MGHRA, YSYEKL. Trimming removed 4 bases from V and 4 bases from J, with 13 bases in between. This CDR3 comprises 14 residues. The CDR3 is CASSPATGGYGYTF. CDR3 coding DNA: TGCGCCAGCAGCCCCGCGACGGGGGGCTATGGCTACACCTTC.

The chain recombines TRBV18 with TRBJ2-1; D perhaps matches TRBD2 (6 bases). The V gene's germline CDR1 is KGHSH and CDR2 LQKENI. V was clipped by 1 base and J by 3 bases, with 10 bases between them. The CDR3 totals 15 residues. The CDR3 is CASSPRMGGYNEQFF. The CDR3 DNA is TGTGCCAGCTCACCACGGATGGGGGGCTACAATGAGCAGTTCTTC. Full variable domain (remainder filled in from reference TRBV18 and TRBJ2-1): NAGVMQNPRHLVRRRGQEARLRCSPMKGHSHVYWYRQLPEEGLKFMVYLQKENIIDESGMPKERFSAEFPKEGPSILRIQQVVRGDSAAYFCASSPRMGGYNEQFFGPGTRLTVL.

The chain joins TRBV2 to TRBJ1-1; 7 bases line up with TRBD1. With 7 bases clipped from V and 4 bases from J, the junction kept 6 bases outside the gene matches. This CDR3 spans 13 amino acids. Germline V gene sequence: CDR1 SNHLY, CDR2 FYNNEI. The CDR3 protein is CASTGTGVTEAFF. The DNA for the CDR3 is TGTGCCAGCACTGGTACAGGGGTCACTGAAGCTTTCTTT.

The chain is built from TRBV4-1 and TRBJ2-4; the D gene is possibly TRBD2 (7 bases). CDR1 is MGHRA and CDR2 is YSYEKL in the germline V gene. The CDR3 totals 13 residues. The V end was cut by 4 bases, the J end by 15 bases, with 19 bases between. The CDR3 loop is CASSLSGGGITYF. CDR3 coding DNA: TGCGCCAGCAGCCTTTCGGGGGGCGGGATAACGTACTTC.

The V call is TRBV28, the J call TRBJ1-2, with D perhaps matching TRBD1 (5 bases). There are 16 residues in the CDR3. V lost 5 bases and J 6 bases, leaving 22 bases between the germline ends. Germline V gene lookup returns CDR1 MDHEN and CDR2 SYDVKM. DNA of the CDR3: TGTGCCAGCAGTCTGCCGGCAGGGTACGCTAGCCATGGCTACACCTTC. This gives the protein CASSLPAGYASHGYTF.

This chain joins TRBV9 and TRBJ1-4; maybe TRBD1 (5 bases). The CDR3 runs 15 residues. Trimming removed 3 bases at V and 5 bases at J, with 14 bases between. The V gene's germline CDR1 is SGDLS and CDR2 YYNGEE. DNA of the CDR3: TGTGCCAGCAGCGAGGGGCAGGGAGGGAATGAAAAACTGTTTTTT. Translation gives CASSEGQGGNEKLFF.

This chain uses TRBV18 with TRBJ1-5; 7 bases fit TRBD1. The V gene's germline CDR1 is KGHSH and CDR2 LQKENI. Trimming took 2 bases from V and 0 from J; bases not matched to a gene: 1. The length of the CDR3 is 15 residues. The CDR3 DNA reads TGTGCCAGCTCACCAGGGACAGCTAGCAATCAGCCCCAGCATTTT. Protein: CASSPGTASNQPQHF.

CDR3 DNA sequence: TGTGCCACCAGTGATCCGGGACCGAGCAATCAGCCCCAGCATTTT. Translating gives CATSDPGPSNQPQHF. The V call is TRBV24-1, the J call TRBJ1-5; possibly TRBD1 for D (5 bases). Trimming removed 3 bases at V and 1 base at J, with 9 bases between. Germline lookup yields CDR1 KGHDR and CDR2 SFDVKD. The CDR3 has 15 amino acids.

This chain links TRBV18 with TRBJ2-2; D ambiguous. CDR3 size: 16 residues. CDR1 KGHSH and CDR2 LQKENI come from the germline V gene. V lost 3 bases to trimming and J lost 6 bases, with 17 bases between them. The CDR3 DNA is TGTGCCAGCTCACCGAAAGTGGACCGGGTGGCCGGGGAGCTGTTTTTT. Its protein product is CASSPKVDRVAGELFF.

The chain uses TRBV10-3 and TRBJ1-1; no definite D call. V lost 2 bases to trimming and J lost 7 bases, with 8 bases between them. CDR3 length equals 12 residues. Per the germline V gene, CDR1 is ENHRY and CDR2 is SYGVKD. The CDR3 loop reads CAISEIQSEAFF. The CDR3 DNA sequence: TGTGCCATCAGTGAGATCCAGAGTGAAGCTTTCTTT.

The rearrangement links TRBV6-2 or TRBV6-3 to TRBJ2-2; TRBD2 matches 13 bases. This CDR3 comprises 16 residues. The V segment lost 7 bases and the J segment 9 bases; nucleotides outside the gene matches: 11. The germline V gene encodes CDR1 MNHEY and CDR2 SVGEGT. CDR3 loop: CASNPQLAGGRRELFF. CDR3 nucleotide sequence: TGTGCCAGCAACCCCCAACTAGCGGGGGGGAGGAGGGAGCTGTTTTTT.

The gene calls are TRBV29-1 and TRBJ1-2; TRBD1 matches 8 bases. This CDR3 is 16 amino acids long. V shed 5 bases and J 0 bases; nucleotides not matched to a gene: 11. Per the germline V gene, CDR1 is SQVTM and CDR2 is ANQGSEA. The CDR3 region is CSVFDRGQFTNYGYTF. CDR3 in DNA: TGCAGCGTTTTTGACAGGGGACAGTTCACTAACTATGGCTACACCTTC.

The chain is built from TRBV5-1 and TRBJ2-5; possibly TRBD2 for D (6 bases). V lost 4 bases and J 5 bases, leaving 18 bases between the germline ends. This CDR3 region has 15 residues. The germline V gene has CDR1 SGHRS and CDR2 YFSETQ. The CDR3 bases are TGCGCCAGCAGCCCGGGTCGCGGGGTGCAGGAGACCCAGTACTTC. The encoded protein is CASSPGRGVQETQYF.

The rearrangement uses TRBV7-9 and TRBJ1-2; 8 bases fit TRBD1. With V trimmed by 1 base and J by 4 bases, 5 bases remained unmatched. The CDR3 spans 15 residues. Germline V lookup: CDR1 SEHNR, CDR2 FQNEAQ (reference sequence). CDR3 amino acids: CASSLGGQGLYGYTF. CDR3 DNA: TGTGCCAGCAGCTTAGGCGGACAGGGACTCTATGGCTACACCTTC.

CDR3 loop: CASSLTGSPSPQHF. DNA for the CDR3: TGTGCCAGCAGCCTAACAGGGTCACCATCTCCCCAGCATTTT. This chain links TRBV7-2 with TRBJ1-5; tentative D call: TRBD1 (6 bases). Trimming cost V 5 bases and J 10 bases, with 18 bases left between them. CDR1 is SGHTA and CDR2 is FQGNSA in the germline V gene. This CDR3 is built from 14 residues.

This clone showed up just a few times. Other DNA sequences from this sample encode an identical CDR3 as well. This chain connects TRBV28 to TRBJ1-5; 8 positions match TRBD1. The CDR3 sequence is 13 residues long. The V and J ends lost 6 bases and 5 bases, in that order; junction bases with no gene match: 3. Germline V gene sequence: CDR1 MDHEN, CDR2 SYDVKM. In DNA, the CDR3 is TGTGCCAGCAGCTCGACAGGGGATCAGCCCCAGCATTTT. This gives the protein CASSSTGDQPQHF.

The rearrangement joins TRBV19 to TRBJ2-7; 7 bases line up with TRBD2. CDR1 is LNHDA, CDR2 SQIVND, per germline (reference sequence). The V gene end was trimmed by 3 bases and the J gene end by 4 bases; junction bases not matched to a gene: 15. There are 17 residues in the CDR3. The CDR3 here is CASSISGAGLGGYEQYF. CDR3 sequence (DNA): TGTGCCAGTAGTATTTCAGGAGCGGGACTGGGTGGATACGAGCAGTACTTC.

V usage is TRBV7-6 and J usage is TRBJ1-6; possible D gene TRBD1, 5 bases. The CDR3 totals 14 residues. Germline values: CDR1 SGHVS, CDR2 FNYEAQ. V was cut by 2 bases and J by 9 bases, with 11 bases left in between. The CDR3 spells CASSLLRGGSPLHF. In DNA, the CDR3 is TGTGCCAGCAGCTTACTGAGGGGAGGTTCACCCCTCCACTTT. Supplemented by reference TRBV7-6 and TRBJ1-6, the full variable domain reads GAGVSQSPRYKVTKRGQDVALRCDPISGHVSLYWYRQALGQGPEFLTYFNYEAQQDKSGLPNDRFSAERPEGSISTLTIQRTEQRDSAMYRCASSLLRGGSPLHFGNGTRLTVT.

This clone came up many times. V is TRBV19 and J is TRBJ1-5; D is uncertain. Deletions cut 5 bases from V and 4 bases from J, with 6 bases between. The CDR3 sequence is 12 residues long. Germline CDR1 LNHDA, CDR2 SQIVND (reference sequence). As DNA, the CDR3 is TGTGCCAGTAGTCTACAAAATCAGCCCCAGCATTTT. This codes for CASSLQNQPQHF.

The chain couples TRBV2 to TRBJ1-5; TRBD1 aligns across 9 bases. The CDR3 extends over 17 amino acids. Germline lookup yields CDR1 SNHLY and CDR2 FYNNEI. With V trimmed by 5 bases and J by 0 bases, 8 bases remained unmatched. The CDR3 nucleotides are TGTGCCAGCAGTCAACAACAGGGGGCGTATAGCAATCAGCCCCAGCATTTT. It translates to CASSQQQGAYSNQPQHF.

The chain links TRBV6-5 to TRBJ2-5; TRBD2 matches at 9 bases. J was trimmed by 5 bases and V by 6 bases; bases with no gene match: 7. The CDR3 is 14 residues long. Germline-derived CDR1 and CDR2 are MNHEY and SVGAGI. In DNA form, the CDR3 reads TGTGCCAGCAGCTCTCTAGCGGGATCGGAGACCCAGTACTTC. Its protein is CASSSLAGSETQYF.

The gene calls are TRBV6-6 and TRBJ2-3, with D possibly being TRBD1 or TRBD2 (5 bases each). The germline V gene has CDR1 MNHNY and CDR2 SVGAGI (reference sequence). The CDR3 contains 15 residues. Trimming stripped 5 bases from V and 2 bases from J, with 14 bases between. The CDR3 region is CASSPRDRYTDTQYF. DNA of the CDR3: TGTGCCAGCAGTCCCCGGGACCGATACACAGATACGCAGTATTTT.

In nucleotides, the CDR3 is TGTGCCAGCAGTAAAGGGACAGTGGCTGGAAACACCATATATTTT. This gives the protein CASSKGTVAGNTIYF. The chain couples TRBV27 to TRBJ1-3; TRBD1 matches 7 bases. V lost 5 bases, J lost 2 bases, and 6 bases stayed unmatched. The CDR3 extends over 15 amino acids. Looked up from germline, CDR1 is MNHEY and CDR2 is SMNVEV (reference sequence).

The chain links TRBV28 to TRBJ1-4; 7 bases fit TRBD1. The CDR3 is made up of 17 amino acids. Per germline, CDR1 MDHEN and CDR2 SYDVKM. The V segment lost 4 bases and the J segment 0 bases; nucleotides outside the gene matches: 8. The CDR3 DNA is TGTGCCAGCAGTTCGATACAGGGGAGGGCAACTAATGAAAAACTGTTTTTT. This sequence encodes CASSSIQGRATNEKLFF.

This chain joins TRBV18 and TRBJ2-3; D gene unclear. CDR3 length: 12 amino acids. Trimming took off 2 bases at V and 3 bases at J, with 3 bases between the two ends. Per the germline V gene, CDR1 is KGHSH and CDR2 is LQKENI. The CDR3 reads CASSPETDTQYF. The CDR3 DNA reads TGTGCCAGCTCACCAGAGACAGATACGCAGTATTTT.

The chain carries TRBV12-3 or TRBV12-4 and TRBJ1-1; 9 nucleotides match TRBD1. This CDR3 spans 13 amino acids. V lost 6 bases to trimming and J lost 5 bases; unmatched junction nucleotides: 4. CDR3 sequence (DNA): TGTGCCAGCAGAGGGACAGGGAGTACTGAAGCTTTCTTT. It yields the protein CASRGTGSTEAFF.